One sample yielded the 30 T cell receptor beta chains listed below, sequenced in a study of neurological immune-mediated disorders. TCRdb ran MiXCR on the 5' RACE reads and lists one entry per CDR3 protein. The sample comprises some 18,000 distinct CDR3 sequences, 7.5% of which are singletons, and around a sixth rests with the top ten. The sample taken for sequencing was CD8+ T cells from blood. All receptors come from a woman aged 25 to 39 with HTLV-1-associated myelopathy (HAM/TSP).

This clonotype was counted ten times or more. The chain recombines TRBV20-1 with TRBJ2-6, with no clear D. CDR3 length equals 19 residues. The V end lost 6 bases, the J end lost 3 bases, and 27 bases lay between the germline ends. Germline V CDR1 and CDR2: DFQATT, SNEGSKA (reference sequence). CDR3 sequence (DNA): TGCAGTGCACGGGTTATTGGGGAATTAGGGCTCAGTGGGGCCAACGTCCTGACTTTC. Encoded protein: CSARVIGELGLSGANVLTF.

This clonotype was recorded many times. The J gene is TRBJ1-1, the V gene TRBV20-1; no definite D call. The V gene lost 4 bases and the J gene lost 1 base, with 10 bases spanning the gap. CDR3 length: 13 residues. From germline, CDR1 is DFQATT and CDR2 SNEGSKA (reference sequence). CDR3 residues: CSANEESNTEAFF. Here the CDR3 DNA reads TGCAGTGCTAATGAGGAGTCGAACACTGAAGCTTTCTTT.

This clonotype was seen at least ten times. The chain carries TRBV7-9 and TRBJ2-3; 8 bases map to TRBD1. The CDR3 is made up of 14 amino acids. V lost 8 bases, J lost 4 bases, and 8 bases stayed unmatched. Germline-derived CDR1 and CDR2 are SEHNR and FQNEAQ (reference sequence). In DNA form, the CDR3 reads TGTGCCAGCTGGACAGGGTCGGTGGCAGATACGCAGTATTTT. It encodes CASWTGSVADTQYF.

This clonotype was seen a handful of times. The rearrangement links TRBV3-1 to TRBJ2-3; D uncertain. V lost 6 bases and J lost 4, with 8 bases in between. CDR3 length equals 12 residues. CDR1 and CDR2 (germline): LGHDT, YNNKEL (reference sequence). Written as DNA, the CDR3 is TGTGCCAGCAGTTCCTTATCAGATACGCAGTATTTT. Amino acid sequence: CASSSLSDTQYF.

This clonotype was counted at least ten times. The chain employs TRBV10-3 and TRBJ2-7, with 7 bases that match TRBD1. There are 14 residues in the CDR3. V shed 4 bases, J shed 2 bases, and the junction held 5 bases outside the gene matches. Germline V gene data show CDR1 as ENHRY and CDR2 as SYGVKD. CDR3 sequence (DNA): TGTGCCATCAGTGCAACGGGACAGCCCTACGAGCAGTACTTC. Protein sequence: CAISATGQPYEQYF.

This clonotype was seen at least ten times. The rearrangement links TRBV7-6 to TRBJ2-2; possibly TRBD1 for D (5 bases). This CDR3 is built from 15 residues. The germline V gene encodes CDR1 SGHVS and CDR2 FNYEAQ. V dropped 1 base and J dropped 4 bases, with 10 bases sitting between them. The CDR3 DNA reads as TGTGCCAGCAGCTTAGATTCAGGGTCCACCGGGGAGCTGTTTTTT. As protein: CASSLDSGSTGELFF.

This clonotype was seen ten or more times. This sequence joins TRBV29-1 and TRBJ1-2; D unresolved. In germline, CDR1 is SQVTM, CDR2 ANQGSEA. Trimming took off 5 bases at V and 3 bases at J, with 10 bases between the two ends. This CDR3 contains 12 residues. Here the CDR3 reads CSVPRSYYGYTF. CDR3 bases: TGCAGCGTTCCCAGGAGTTACTATGGCTACACCTTC.

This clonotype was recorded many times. This chain's CDR3 is CASGQSGVTDTQYF. The CDR3 coding sequence is TGTGCCAGCGGACAAAGCGGGGTCACAGATACGCAGTATTTT. V usage is TRBV27 and J usage is TRBJ2-3, with 7 bases fitting TRBD2. The ends lost 8 bases at V and 2 bases at J; junction bases unmatched: 7. The germline V gene has CDR1 MNHEY and CDR2 SMNVEV (reference sequence). The CDR3 length is 14 residues.

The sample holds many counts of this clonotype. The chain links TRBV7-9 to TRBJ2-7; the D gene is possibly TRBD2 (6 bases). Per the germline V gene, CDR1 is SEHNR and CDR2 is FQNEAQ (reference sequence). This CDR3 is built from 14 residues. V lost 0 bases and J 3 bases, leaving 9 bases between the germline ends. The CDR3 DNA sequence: TGTGCCAGCAGCTTAGCGGGGGGACGCTACGAGCAGTACTTC. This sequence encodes CASSLAGGRYEQYF. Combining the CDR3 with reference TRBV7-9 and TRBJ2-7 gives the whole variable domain DTGVSQNPRHKITKRGQNVTFRCDPISEHNRLYWYRQTLGQGPEFLTYFQNEAQLEKSRLLSDRFSAERPKGSFSTLEIQRTEQGDSAMYLCASSLAGGRYEQYFGPGTRLTVT.

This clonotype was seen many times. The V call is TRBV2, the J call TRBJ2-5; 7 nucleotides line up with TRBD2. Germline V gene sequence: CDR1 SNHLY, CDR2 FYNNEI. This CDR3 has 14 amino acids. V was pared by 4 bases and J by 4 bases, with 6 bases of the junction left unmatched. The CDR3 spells CASSGAGRGETQYF. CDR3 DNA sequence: TGTGCCAGCAGTGGTGCAGGGAGGGGAGAGACCCAGTACTTC.

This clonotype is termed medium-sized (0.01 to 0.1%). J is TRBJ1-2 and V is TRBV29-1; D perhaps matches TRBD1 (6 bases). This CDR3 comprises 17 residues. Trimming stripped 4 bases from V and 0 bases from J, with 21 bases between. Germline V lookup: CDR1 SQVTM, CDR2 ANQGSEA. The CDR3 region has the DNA TGCAGCGTTGGAGAACTGGGGACACTTCCGCCTAACTATGGCTACACCTTC. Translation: CSVGELGTLPPNYGYTF.

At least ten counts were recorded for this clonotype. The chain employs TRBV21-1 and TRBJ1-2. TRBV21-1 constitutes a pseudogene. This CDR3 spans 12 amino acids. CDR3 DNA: TGTGCCAGCAGCGAGGCAGGGCACGGCTACACCTTC. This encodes CASSEAGHGYTF.

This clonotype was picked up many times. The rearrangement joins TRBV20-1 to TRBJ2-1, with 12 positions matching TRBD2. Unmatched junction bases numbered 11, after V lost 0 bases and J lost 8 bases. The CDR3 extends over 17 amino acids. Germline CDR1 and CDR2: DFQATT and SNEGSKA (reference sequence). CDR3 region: CSARDTNLAGGRDEQFF. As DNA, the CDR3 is TGCAGTGCTAGAGACACCAATCTAGCGGGGGGGCGCGATGAGCAGTTCTTC.

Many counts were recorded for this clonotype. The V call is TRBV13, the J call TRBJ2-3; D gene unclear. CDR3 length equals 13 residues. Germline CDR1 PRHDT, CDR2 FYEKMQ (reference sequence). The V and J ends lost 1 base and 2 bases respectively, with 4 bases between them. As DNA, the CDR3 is TGTGCCAGCAGCTTAGTTGACACAGATACGCAGTATTTT. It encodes CASSLVDTDTQYF.

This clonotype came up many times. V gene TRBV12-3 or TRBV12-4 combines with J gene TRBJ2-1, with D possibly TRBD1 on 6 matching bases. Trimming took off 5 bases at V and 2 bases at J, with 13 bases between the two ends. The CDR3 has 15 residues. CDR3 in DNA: TGTGCCAGCAGTCACACAGGGTCACCCTACAATGAGCAGTTCTTC. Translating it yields CASSHTGSPYNEQFF.

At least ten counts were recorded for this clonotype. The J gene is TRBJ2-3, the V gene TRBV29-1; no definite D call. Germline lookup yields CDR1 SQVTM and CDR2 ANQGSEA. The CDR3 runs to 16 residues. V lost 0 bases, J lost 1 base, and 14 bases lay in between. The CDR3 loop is CSVEDGPSPRTDTQYF. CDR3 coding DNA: TGCAGCGTTGAAGACGGGCCTTCACCTCGCACAGATACGCAGTATTTT.

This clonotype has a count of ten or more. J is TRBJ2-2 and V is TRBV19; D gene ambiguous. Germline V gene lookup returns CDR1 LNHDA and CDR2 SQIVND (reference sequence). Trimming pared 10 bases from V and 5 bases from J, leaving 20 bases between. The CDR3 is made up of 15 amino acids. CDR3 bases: TGTGCCACTGAGGACGGACGTCGTGGTACCGGGGAGCTGTTTTTT. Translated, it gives CATEDGRRGTGELFF.

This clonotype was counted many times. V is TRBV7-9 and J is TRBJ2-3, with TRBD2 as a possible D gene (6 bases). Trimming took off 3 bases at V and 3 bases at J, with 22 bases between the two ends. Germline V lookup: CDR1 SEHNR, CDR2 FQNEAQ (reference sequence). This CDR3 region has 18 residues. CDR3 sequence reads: CASSFGPTRTETTDTQYF. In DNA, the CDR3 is TGTGCCAGCAGCTTTGGACCGACTAGGACGGAGACTACAGATACGCAGTATTTT.

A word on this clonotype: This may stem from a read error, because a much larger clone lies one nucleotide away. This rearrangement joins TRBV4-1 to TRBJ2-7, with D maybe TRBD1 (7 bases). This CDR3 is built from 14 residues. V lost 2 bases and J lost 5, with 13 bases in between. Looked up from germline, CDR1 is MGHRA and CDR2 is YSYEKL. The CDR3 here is CASSQLSGGNEQYF. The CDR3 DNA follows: TGCGCCAGCAGCCAACTATCAGGGGGGAACGAGCAGTACTTC.

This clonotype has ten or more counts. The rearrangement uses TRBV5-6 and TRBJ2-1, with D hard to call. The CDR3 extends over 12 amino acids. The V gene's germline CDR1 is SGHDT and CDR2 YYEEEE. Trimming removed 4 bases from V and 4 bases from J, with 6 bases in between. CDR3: CASSLAYNEQFF. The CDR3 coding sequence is TGTGCCAGCAGCCTCGCGTACAATGAGCAGTTCTTC.

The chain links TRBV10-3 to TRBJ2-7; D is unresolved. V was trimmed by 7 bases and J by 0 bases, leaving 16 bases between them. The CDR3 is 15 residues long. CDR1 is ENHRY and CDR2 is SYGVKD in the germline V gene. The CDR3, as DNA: TGTGCCATCAAGGTGTCAGACCCTAGCTCCTACGAGCAGTACTTC. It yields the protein CAIKVSDPSSYEQYF.

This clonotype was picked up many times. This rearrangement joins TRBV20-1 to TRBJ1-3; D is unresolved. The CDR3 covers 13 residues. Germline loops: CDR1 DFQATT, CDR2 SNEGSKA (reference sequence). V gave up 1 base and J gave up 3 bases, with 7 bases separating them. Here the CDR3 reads CSARGVGGNTIYF. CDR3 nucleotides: TGCAGTGCTAGAGGGGTTGGTGGAAACACCATATATTTT.

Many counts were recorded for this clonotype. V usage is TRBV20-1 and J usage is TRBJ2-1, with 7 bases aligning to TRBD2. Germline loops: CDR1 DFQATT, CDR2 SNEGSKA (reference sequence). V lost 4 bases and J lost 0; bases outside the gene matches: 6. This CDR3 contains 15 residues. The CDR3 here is CSATDGGSSYNEQFF. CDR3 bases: TGCAGTGCTACAGACGGGGGGAGCTCCTACAATGAGCAGTTCTTC.

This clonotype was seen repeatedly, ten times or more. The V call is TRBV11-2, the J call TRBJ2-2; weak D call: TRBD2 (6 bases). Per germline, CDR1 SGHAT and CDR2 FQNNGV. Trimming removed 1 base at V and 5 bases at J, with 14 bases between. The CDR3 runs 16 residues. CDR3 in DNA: TGTGCCAGCAGCTTAGTCCCGGGACTCCAAACCGGGGAGCTGTTTTTT. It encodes CASSLVPGLQTGELFF.

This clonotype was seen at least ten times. The CDR3 here is CSVPSTGEGQFF. The CDR3 nucleotides are TGCAGCGTTCCGTCCACAGGGGAGGGGCAGTTCTTC. This chain uses TRBV29-1 with TRBJ2-1; D is possibly TRBD1 or TRBD2 (7 bases each). Germline V lookup: CDR1 SQVTM, CDR2 ANQGSEA. The CDR3 is 12 amino acids. V dropped 5 bases and J dropped 12 bases, with 17 bases sitting between them.

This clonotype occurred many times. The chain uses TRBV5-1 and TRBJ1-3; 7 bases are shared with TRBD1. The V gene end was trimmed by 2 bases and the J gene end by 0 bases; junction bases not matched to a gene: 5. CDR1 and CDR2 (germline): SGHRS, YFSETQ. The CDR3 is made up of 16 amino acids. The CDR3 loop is CASSFDRVYSGNTIYF. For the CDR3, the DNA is TGCGCCAGCAGCTTCGACAGGGTCTACTCTGGAAACACCATATATTTT.

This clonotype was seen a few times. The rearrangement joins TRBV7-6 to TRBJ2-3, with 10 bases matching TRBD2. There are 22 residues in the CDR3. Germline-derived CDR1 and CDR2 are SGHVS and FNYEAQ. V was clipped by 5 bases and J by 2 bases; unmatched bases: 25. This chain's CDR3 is CASSLRIAGGPPTKIITDTQYF. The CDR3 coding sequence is TGTGCCAGCAGCCTCAGAATAGCGGGGGGACCCCCGACGAAAATAATCACAGATACGCAGTATTTT.

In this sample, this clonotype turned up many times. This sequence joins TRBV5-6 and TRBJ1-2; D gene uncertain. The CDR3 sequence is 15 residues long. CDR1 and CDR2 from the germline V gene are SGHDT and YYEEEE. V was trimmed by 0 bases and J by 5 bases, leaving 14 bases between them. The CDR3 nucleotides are TGTGCCAGCAGCTTGGAAGGCGCCGACGAGTATGGCTACACCTTC. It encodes CASSLEGADEYGYTF.

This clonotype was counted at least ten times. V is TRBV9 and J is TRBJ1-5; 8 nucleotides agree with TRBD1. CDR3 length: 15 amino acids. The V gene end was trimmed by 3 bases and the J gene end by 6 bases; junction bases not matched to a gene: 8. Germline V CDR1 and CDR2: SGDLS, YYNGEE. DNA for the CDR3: TGTGCCAGCAGCGCGTCCGGGACAGGCGTTCAGCCCCAGCATTTT. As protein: CASSASGTGVQPQHF.

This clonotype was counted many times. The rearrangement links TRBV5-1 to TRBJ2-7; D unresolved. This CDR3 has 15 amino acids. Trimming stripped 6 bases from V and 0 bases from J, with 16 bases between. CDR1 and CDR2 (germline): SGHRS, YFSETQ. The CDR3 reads CASTRDGASSYEQYF. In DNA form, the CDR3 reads TGCGCCAGCACCCGCGATGGAGCTTCCTCCTACGAGCAGTACTTC. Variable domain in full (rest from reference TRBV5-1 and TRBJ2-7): KAGVTQTPRYLIKTRGQQVTLSCSPISGHRSVSWYQQTPGQGLQFLFEYFSETQRNKGNFPGRFSGRQFSNSRSEMNVSTLELGDSALYLCASTRDGASSYEQYFGPGTRLTVT.